This T cell receptor beta chain was recovered during a study of identifying expanded T cells in peripheral blood. Regarding the study as a whole: Variance in clone template counts between approximately 2-week samples significantly increased with total template count across all healthy donors. Differentially abundant clones: around 1.2 between replicates, roughly 16 at about two weeks, around 19 at four.

There are 15 residues in the CDR3. Germline V gene data show CDR1 as SGHTA and CDR2 as FQGTGA. Trimming removed 5 bases from V and 6 bases from J; junction bases left unmatched: 8. Repertoires were generated with immunoSEQ multiplex PCR, while TCRdb's copy carries only in-frame clones and drops some. Among over 100,000 clones listed, roughly 88% were seen once. No infections or other immune events were documented during collection. In the case of this clone: Its antigen is unidentified.

The source of this sequence is a person aged 18 to 75 in good health. Source material: blood. V gene TRBV7-3 combines with J gene TRBJ2-1, with 9 bases that match TRBD2. The CDR3 bases are TGTGCCAGCAGCACGCCACTAGCGGGTGGCAATGAGCAGTTCTTC. Amino acids: CASSTPLAGGNEQFF. Looking up the rest from reference TRBV7-3 and TRBJ2-1 gives the full variable domain: GAGVSQTPSNKVTEKGKYVELRCDPISGHTALYWYRQSLGQGPEFLIYFQGTGAADDSGLPNDRFFAVRPEGSVSTLKIQRTERGDSAVYLCASSTPLAGGNEQFFGPGTRLTVL.